This entry is about one TCR beta chain. As yet, its antigen is unknown. Both 60 Vbeta primers and 13 Jbeta primers went into the PCR. The method was immunoSEQ multiplex PCR; TCRdb's version includes in-frame clones alone and lacks a portion of them. This sample has 140,000 to 150,000 clones, with 70% to 85% found just once. In germline, CDR1 is MNHEY, CDR2 SMNVEV (reference sequence). CDR3 length: 11 amino acids. Trimming shortened V by 5 bases and J by 0 bases, and 2 bases separated the two germline ends. These data come from a study of cytomegalovirus exposure and HLA in healthy donors. About the research overall: The study's early data release held around 85 million unique TCRs from HLA-typed donors.

Study-level results: When a later analysis compared HLA-associated TCR beta chains with equally common others, the HLA-associated chains turned out to be more clonally expanded and to have lower generation probabilities. An observed cluster of highly shared sequence variants was recorded as a likely sequencing artifact. The authors enumerated 150 to 200 TCR beta chains as linked to cytomegalovirus.

This TCR derives from a woman aged 55-70 years in good health and CMV-seropositive. Material for sequencing was PBMCs. V and J are TRBV27 and TRBJ2-7; D remains ambiguous. The CDR3 DNA is TGTGCCAGCAGTCTCTCCTACGAGCAGTACTTC. Amino acid sequence: CASSLSYEQYF.